One and the same sample provided the 19 T cell receptor beta chains below, sequenced in a study of cytomegalovirus exposure and HLA in healthy donors. PCR used 60 Vbeta primers and 13 Jbeta primers. The table came from immunoSEQ multiplex PCR; TCRdb's copy has only in-frame clones and leaves some out. The sample lists 130,000 to 150,000 clones, roughly 75% occurring once. The specimen sequenced was PBMCs. The receptors stem from a female donor in good health and CMV-seronegative.

The chain recombines TRBV2 with TRBJ1-2, with no clear D. Germline CDR1 is SNHLY and CDR2 is FYNNEI. V was shortened by 6 bases and J by 5 bases, with 10 bases between the two germline ends. The CDR3 covers 12 residues. The CDR3 region is CASSRLGYGYTF. The CDR3 DNA reads as TGTGCCAGCAGCAGGTTAGGATATGGCTACACCTTC.

The J gene is TRBJ1-4, the V gene TRBV28; 8 positions match TRBD1. Germline V gene data show CDR1 as MDHEN and CDR2 as SYDVKM. The junction had 9 bases not matched to a gene; V was cut back by 6 bases and J by 6 bases. The CDR3 totals 15 residues. CDR3 nucleotides: TGTGCCAGCAGACGCCAGGGGGCGCGATATGAAAAACTGTTTTTT. Its translation: CASRRQGARYEKLFF. The full variable domain, completed using reference TRBV28 and TRBJ1-4, is DVKVTQSSRYLVKRTGEKVFLECVQDMDHENMFWYRQDPGLGLRLIYFSYDVKMKEKGDIPEGYSVSREKKERFSLILESASTNQTSMYLCASRRQGARYEKLFFGSGTQLSVL.

J is TRBJ2-1 and V is TRBV4-2, with D hard to call. Trimming left V 5 bases short and J 0 bases short, with 11 bases between. Germline assignment: CDR1 LGHNA and CDR2 YNFKEQ. CDR3 length equals 15 residues. The CDR3 protein is CASSVTESSYNEQFF. DNA of the CDR3: TGTGCCAGCAGCGTTACCGAGAGCTCCTACAATGAGCAGTTCTTC.

This clone was found a few times. This chain joins TRBV5-6 and TRBJ2-7, with TRBD1 identical over 9 bases. The ends lost 4 bases at V and 3 bases at J; junction bases unmatched: 5. The CDR3 runs 14 residues. Germline values: CDR1 SGHDT, CDR2 YYEEEE. This CDR3 is CASSPRDRDYEQYF. The DNA of the CDR3 is TGTGCCAGCAGCCCCCGGGACAGGGACTACGAGCAGTACTTC.

This chain joins TRBV5-6 and TRBJ2-5; D gene unclear. The length of the CDR3 is 19 residues. The V end lost 0 bases, the J end lost 5 bases, and 26 bases lay between the germline ends. From germline, CDR1 is SGHDT and CDR2 YYEEEE. The DNA for the CDR3 is TGTGCCAGCAGCTTGGGAGGAACTGGAGTGGGTACCTTCACGGAGACCCAGTACTTC. It codes for CASSLGGTGVGTFTETQYF.

The chain recombines TRBV18 with TRBJ1-6, with a possible D match to TRBD1 (6 bases). Trimming pared 6 bases from V and 14 bases from J, leaving 17 bases between. Germline V gives CDR1 KGHSH, CDR2 LQKENI. The CDR3 extends over 13 amino acids. CDR3 nucleotide sequence: TGTGCCAGCTCCGGACAGAGTGGGGCCACCCTCCACTTT. Its protein is CASSGQSGATLHF.

The chain uses TRBV12-5 and TRBJ2-1; 8 nucleotides match TRBD2. Trimming at V came to 1 base and at J to 6 bases, leaving 11 bases not matched to a gene. CDR3 size: 17 residues. Germline CDR1 reads LGHNT; CDR2 reads FRNRAP. The CDR3 sequence: CASGLATPGLVVNEQFF. CDR3 nucleotide sequence: TGTGCTAGTGGTTTGGCAACTCCGGGACTAGTGGTCAATGAGCAGTTCTTC.

This clone was observed a single time. V and J are TRBV29-1 and TRBJ2-3; 11 bases are a match to TRBD1. V lost 6 bases and J lost 4; bases outside the gene matches: 15. This CDR3 is 17 amino acids long. Germline V gives CDR1 SQVTM, CDR2 ANQGSEA. CDR3 nucleotide sequence: TGCAGCGTATACGGACAGGGGGCGAGCGGGAGTCCAGATACGCAGTATTTT. Translating gives CSVYGQGASGSPDTQYF.

The chain has TRBV7-6 and TRBJ2-3; 12 bases are a match to TRBD2. V lost 6 bases, J lost 4 bases, and 2 bases stayed unmatched. CDR3 length: 14 residues. Per the germline V gene, CDR1 is SGHVS and CDR2 is FNYEAQ. CDR3 loop: CASRRTSGADTQYF. CDR3 DNA sequence: TGTGCCAGCAGGCGGACTAGCGGGGCAGATACGCAGTATTTT. Full variable domain (missing parts from reference TRBV7-6 and TRBJ2-3): GAGVSQSPRYKVTKRGQDVALRCDPISGHVSLYWYRQALGQGPEFLTYFNYEAQQDKSGLPNDRFSAERPEGSISTLTIQRTEQRDSAMYRCASRRTSGADTQYFGPGTRLTVL.

The chain uses TRBV27 and TRBJ2-3; D is unresolved. CDR3 length: 13 residues. Looked up from germline, CDR1 is MNHEY and CDR2 is SMNVEV (reference sequence). Trimming took off 3 bases at V and 3 bases at J, with 7 bases between the two ends. DNA of the CDR3: TGTGCCAGCAGTTTTTTCCGGACAGATACGCAGTATTTT. It encodes CASSFFRTDTQYF.

J is TRBJ1-1 and V is TRBV28; D is perhaps TRBD1 (6 bases). CDR1 is MDHEN, CDR2 SYDVKM, per germline. The CDR3 is 17 residues long. The V and J ends lost 6 bases and 1 base respectively, with 21 bases between them. The CDR3 protein is CASSVALAGAGNTEAFF. CDR3 DNA sequence: TGTGCCAGCAGCGTCGCTCTCGCAGGGGCGGGGAACACTGAAGCTTTCTTT.

Only a few counts were recorded for this clone. The chain combines TRBV5-4 with TRBJ2-1; 11 bases map to TRBD2. J lost 7 bases, V lost 4 bases, and 10 bases had no gene match. The CDR3 sequence is 16 residues long. Germline V gives CDR1 SGHNT, CDR2 YYREEE (reference sequence). CDR3 nucleotides: TGTGCCAGCAGCGCAATACTAGCGGGAGCGAGGAATGAGCAGTTCTTC. Translating gives CASSAILAGARNEQFF.

The V call is TRBV10-3, the J call TRBJ2-3; 11 positions match TRBD2. The V and J ends lost 4 bases and 2 bases, in that order; junction bases with no gene match: 5. The germline gives CDR1 ENHRY, CDR2 SYGVKD. This CDR3 has 16 residues. CDR3 sequence reads: CAISARLAGFTDTQYF. The CDR3 DNA reads TGTGCCATCAGTGCGAGACTAGCGGGGTTCACAGATACGCAGTATTTT.

V is TRBV2 and J is TRBJ1-4, with TRBD1 identical over 7 bases. Germline V gene lookup returns CDR1 SNHLY and CDR2 FYNNEI. The CDR3 consists of 15 residues. The junction had 6 bases not matched to a gene; V was cut back by 5 bases and J by 3 bases. The CDR3 loop reads CASSPVTGPNEKLFF. As DNA, the CDR3 is TGTGCCAGCAGTCCCGTGACAGGGCCTAATGAAAAACTGTTTTTT.

The rearrangement joins TRBV7-2 to TRBJ2-2; a possible D gene is TRBD2 (7 bases). The V gene lost 5 bases and the J gene lost 7 bases, with 14 bases spanning the gap. Per germline, CDR1 SGHTA and CDR2 FQGNSA. This CDR3 spans 14 amino acids. The CDR3 protein is CASSRSGGSGELFF. DNA for the CDR3: TGTGCCAGCAGCCGATCGGGGGGCAGCGGGGAGCTGTTTTTT.

The CDR3 here is CASTSGGPYTEAFF. CDR3 coding DNA: TGTGCCAGTACCTCAGGGGGCCCGTATACTGAAGCTTTCTTT. The V and J genes are TRBV19 and TRBJ1-1, with 8 bases that match TRBD1. There are 14 residues in the CDR3. Germline-derived CDR1 and CDR2 are LNHDA and SQIVND (reference sequence). V shed 7 bases and J 5 bases; nucleotides not matched to a gene: 9.

The chain recombines TRBV19 with TRBJ2-7, with a tentative D call TRBD1 (6 bases). This CDR3 region has 13 residues. Trimming stripped 8 bases from V and 3 bases from J, with 14 bases between. CDR1 and CDR2 (germline): LNHDA, SQIVND (reference sequence). The CDR3 sequence: CASAWDTRYEQYF. The CDR3 nucleotides are TGTGCCAGTGCCTGGGACACTCGCTACGAGCAGTACTTC.

The chain combines TRBV6-1 with TRBJ2-5, with a possible D match to TRBD2 (6 bases). The CDR3 is made up of 14 amino acids. The V end lost 9 bases, the J end lost 2 bases, and 16 bases lay between the germline ends. Germline lookup yields CDR1 MNHNS and CDR2 SASEGT. The CDR3 sequence: CAREKGRGQETQYF. Here the CDR3 DNA reads TGTGCCAGAGAAAAGGGCCGGGGGCAAGAGACCCAGTACTTC.

The chain has TRBV10-2 and TRBJ2-7, with D perhaps TRBD2 (6 bases). Trimming stripped 2 bases from V and 7 bases from J, with 15 bases between. The germline CDR1 and CDR2 sequences are WSHSY and SAAADI. There are 14 residues in the CDR3. The CDR3 is CASSEAAPGREQYF. The CDR3 DNA sequence: TGCGCCAGCAGTGAGGCGGCGCCGGGGAGGGAGCAGTACTTC.